A selection of T cell receptor beta chains follows, all from one sample in a study of long-term antiretroviral therapy in people with HIV. Profiling relied on immunoSEQ multiplex PCR, and the TCRdb table lists in-frame clones only, not all of them. This table has roughly 24,000 clones, 88% appearing once. Sequenced material: unsorted PBMCs, taken 0.6 years after starting antiretroviral therapy. All receptors derive from a man in his 60s with HIV. The CDR3 runs from the conserved cysteine through the conserved F or W. The D gene is left open where the match is weak. For some rows the clone size is stated as once, few or many, or as a class when expanded; others skip it.

CDR3 DNA: TGTGCCAGCAGCTTATGGGATACGAGCTATGGCTACACCTTC; CDR3 protein: CASSLWDTSYGYTF; CDR3 length: 14; clone size: once; D gene: -; V gene: TRBV7-9; J gene: TRBJ1-2
CDR3 DNA: TGTGCTAGCAGCTTAGATGCAGGGCTCACAGATACGCAGTATTTT; CDR3 protein: CASSLDAGLTDTQYF; CDR3 length: 15; clone size: -; D gene: -; V gene: TRBV7-7; J gene: TRBJ2-3
CDR3 DNA: TGTGCCAGCACCCCCCGGCTATGGGGGGCGGGGGCTTTCTTT; CDR3 protein: CASTPRLWGAGAFF; CDR3 length: 14; clone size: -; D gene: -; V gene: TRBV25-1; J gene: TRBJ1-1
CDR3 DNA: TGTGCCAGCTCACCATCAACAAGGGTTCCTTCCTACGAGCAGTACTTC; CDR3 protein: CASSPSTRVPSYEQYF; CDR3 length: 16; clone size: -; D gene: -; V gene: TRBV18; J gene: TRBJ2-7
CDR3 DNA: TGCAGCGTTGCAGAAGTAGCGGGAGGGCAGGCCTACGAGCAGTACTTC; CDR3 protein: CSVAEVAGGQAYEQYF; CDR3 length: 16; clone size: -; D gene: TRBD2; V gene: TRBV29-1; J gene: TRBJ2-7
CDR3 DNA: TGCGCCAGCAGCCAAGGGACGGCAGATACGCAGTATTTT; CDR3 protein: CASSQGTADTQYF; CDR3 length: 13; clone size: -; D gene: -; V gene: TRBV4-1; J gene: TRBJ2-3
CDR3 DNA: TGTGCCAGCTCACGCGGGGCCCCCGGGGGGGTCTACAATGAGCAGTTCTTC; CDR3 protein: CASSRGAPGGVYNEQFF; CDR3 length: 17; clone size: -; D gene: TRBD2; V gene: TRBV18; J gene: TRBJ2-1
CDR3 DNA: TGCGCCAGCAGTTTCCTAGCGGGAGGATTCAATGAGCAGTTCTTC; CDR3 protein: CASSFLAGGFNEQFF; CDR3 length: 15; clone size: -; D gene: TRBD2; V gene: TRBV10-2; J gene: TRBJ2-1
CDR3 DNA: TGCAGCGTTCGAGGCTCTGGTACAGAGACCCAGTACTTC; CDR3 protein: CSVRGSGTETQYF; CDR3 length: 13; clone size: -; D gene: -; V gene: TRBV29-1; J gene: TRBJ2-5
CDR3 DNA: TGTGCCAGCAGTTACATTCGGGGGGCGAACACCGGGGAGCTGTTTTTT; CDR3 protein: CASSYIRGANTGELFF; CDR3 length: 16; clone size: few; D gene: TRBD2; V gene: TRBV6-5; J gene: TRBJ2-2
CDR3 DNA: TGTGCCACCAACCCCTGGGGCCTAAACACAGATACGCAGTATTTT; CDR3 protein: CATNPWGLNTDTQYF; CDR3 length: 15; clone size: -; D gene: -; V gene: TRBV15; J gene: TRBJ2-3
CDR3 DNA: TGTGCCAGCCGGAGGCTAGCGGAGAACACCGGGGAGCTGTTTTTT; CDR3 protein: CASRRLAENTGELFF; CDR3 length: 15; clone size: -; D gene: TRBD2; V gene: TRBV9; J gene: TRBJ2-2
CDR3 DNA: TGTGCCTGGAGTGTTGTGGGGGGTTGGTCACCCCTCCACTTT; CDR3 protein: CAWSVVGGWSPLHF; CDR3 length: 14; clone size: few; D gene: -; V gene: TRBV30; J gene: TRBJ1-6
CDR3 DNA: TGTGCCAGCTCACCACCCGACAGGAACCACGAGCAGTACTTC; CDR3 protein: CASSPPDRNHEQYF; CDR3 length: 14; clone size: -; D gene: -; V gene: TRBV18; J gene: TRBJ2-7
CDR3 DNA: TGTGCCAGCAGCCGGACAGGTCCCACAGATACGCAGTATTTT; CDR3 protein: CASSRTGPTDTQYF; CDR3 length: 14; clone size: once; D gene: TRBD1; V gene: TRBV7-2; J gene: TRBJ2-3
CDR3 DNA: TGCAGCGTCTTAAATTGGACACCCTCACGCGAGCAGTTCTTC; CDR3 protein: CSVLNWTPSREQFF; CDR3 length: 14; clone size: -; D gene: -; V gene: TRBV29-1; J gene: TRBJ2-1
CDR3 DNA: TGCGCCAGCAGCTTGAATGGTAACGGCGGGGATACTGAAGCTTTCTTT; CDR3 protein: CASSLNGNGGDTEAFF; CDR3 length: 16; clone size: -; D gene: -; V gene: TRBV5-1; J gene: TRBJ1-1
CDR3 DNA: TGCGCCAGCAGCTTGTTCCCTAGCGGGGACACCGGGGAGCTGTTTTTT; CDR3 protein: CASSLFPSGDTGELFF; CDR3 length: 16; clone size: -; D gene: TRBD2; V gene: TRBV5-1; J gene: TRBJ2-2
CDR3 DNA: TGTGCCAGCAGCCCCGGACTAGCACTGGGGTACTTC; CDR3 protein: CASSPGLALGYF; CDR3 length: 12; clone size: few; D gene: TRBD2; V gene: TRBV11-2; J gene: TRBJ2-7
CDR3 DNA: TGTGCCAGCAGCCTTTCATTGGGACAGGCCTCCTACAATGAGCAGTTCTTC; CDR3 protein: CASSLSLGQASYNEQFF; CDR3 length: 17; clone size: -; D gene: TRBD1; V gene: TRBV7-9; J gene: TRBJ2-1
CDR3 DNA: TGTGCCAGCAGTCGGGTATCCCGGGAGAGCAATCAGCCCCAGCATTTT; CDR3 protein: CASSRVSRESNQPQHF; CDR3 length: 16; clone size: -; D gene: -; V gene: TRBV28; J gene: TRBJ1-5
CDR3 DNA: TGCGCCAGCAGCCAAGGGGGGACAGGGAGCCTCTCCTACGAGCAGTACTTC; CDR3 protein: CASSQGGTGSLSYEQYF; CDR3 length: 17; clone size: -; D gene: TRBD1; V gene: TRBV4-1; J gene: TRBJ2-7
CDR3 DNA: TGTGCCAGCAGTTACTCACAGGGGGCTGGCACTGAAGCTTTCTTT; CDR3 protein: CASSYSQGAGTEAFF; CDR3 length: 15; clone size: -; D gene: TRBD1; V gene: TRBV6-6; J gene: TRBJ1-1
CDR3 DNA: TGTGCCATCAGTGAGTCGGGACTAGAGAACTACAATGAGCAGTTCTTC; CDR3 protein: CAISESGLENYNEQFF; CDR3 length: 16; clone size: -; D gene: TRBD2; V gene: TRBV10-3; J gene: TRBJ2-1
CDR3 DNA: TGTGCCAGCAGCTTGGGGACGCAAGAAGAGACCCAGTACTTC; CDR3 protein: CASSLGTQEETQYF; CDR3 length: 14; clone size: -; D gene: -; V gene: TRBV5-5; J gene: TRBJ2-5
CDR3 DNA: TGCGCCAGCAGCTTGGAGTCGGGGGCTGGGGCCAACGTCCTGACTTTC; CDR3 protein: CASSLESGAGANVLTF; CDR3 length: 16; clone size: -; D gene: -; V gene: TRBV5-1; J gene: TRBJ2-6